This passage covers 15 T cell receptor beta chains from one sample sequenced in a study of blood T cells in healthy people across ages. The authors ran a second PCR of roughly 6 to 12 cycles using a sample-barcoded 5' primer and a J-beta primer mix. TCRdb ran MiXCR on the 5' RACE reads and lists one entry per CDR3 protein. The repertoire holds 450,000 to 650,000 distinct CDR3 sequences, with 24% as singletons. These data were also filed under a second study, of T cells of mothers and their children.

The sequencing sample was made of blood. These receptor sequences come from a boy younger than 18 in good health.

This clonotype was observed many times. The rearrangement joins TRBV2 to TRBJ2-2, with D maybe TRBD2 (5 bases). The CDR3 contains 15 residues. Germline loops: CDR1 SNHLY, CDR2 FYNNEI. The germline V and J ends were trimmed by 4 bases and 7 bases, with 16 bases remaining between them. The CDR3 bases are TGTGCCAGCAGTGTAGAGGGAAGGGCTATCGGGGAGCTGTTTTTT. Residues: CASSVEGRAIGELFF.

The chain employs TRBV20-1 and TRBJ2-7, with TRBD2 identical over 7 bases. CDR3 length: 12 amino acids. Germline V CDR1 and CDR2: DFQATT, SNEGSKA (reference sequence). The V gene end was trimmed by 3 bases and the J gene end by 5 bases; junction bases not matched to a gene: 4. DNA for the CDR3: TGCAGTGCTAGGGCAGGGAGGGACGAGCAGTACTTC. Amino acids: CSARAGRDEQYF.

The table lists this clonotype with a few counts. CDR3 coding DNA: TGTGCCAGCAGGACAGGGGTTACGGACACCGGGGAGCTGTTTTTT. Translated: CASRTGVTDTGELFF. This chain links TRBV25-1 with TRBJ2-2; 8 nucleotides align to TRBD1. V shed 6 bases and J 3 bases; nucleotides not matched to a gene: 6. This CDR3 comprises 15 residues. The V gene's germline CDR1 is MGHDK and CDR2 SYGVNS.

The V and J genes are TRBV20-1 and TRBJ2-5; the D gene is possibly TRBD2 (6 bases). CDR1 is DFQATT and CDR2 is SNEGSKA in the germline V gene (reference sequence). The CDR3 contains 14 residues. V lost 0 bases and J lost 2, with 10 bases in between. The CDR3 region has the DNA TGCAGTGCTAGAGATCTGGGGGGTCAAGAGACCCAGTACTTC. This sequence encodes CSARDLGGQETQYF.

This clonotype was detected only a few times. V is TRBV2 and J is TRBJ2-7, with 9 bases lining up with TRBD1. The CDR3 covers 16 residues. V was clipped by 7 bases and J by 5 bases; unmatched bases: 15. Germline loops: CDR1 SNHLY, CDR2 FYNNEI. The CDR3 spells CASTSLGTGRSHEQYF. The CDR3 bases are TGTGCCAGCACCTCCTTAGGGACAGGGAGGTCCCACGAGCAGTACTTC.

This clonotype was observed many times. The chain links TRBV6-2 or TRBV6-3 to TRBJ1-2; D is ambiguous. The germline V gene encodes CDR1 MNHEY and CDR2 SVGEGT. V lost 2 bases to trimming and J lost 2 bases, with 6 bases between them. This CDR3 is 13 amino acids long. The CDR3 loop reads CASSYVDNYGYTF. In nucleotides, the CDR3 is TGTGCCAGCAGTTACGTGGACAACTATGGCTACACCTTC.

This clonotype was detected many times. The chain has TRBV6-5 and TRBJ1-3; D perhaps matches TRBD1 (5 bases). Germline assignment: CDR1 MNHEY and CDR2 SVGAGI. This CDR3 comprises 13 residues. The V gene lost 5 bases and the J gene lost 4 bases, with 9 bases spanning the gap. For the CDR3, the DNA is TGTGCCAGCAGTGGGGGAGGAGGAAACACCATATATTTT. Translation: CASSGGGGNTIYF.

This clonotype was counted a few times. The junction shows a germline mismatch at one end, possibly a read error. The chain couples TRBV2 to TRBJ1-5; D not certain. Germline-derived CDR1 and CDR2 are SNHLY and FYNNEI. The CDR3 is 15 residues long. For the CDR3, the DNA is TGTGCCAGCAGTGAAGACAGCCTTAGCAATCACCCCCAGCATTTT. Translated, it gives CASSEDSLSNHPQHF.

V gene TRBV4-3 combines with J gene TRBJ1-1, with D perhaps TRBD1 (6 bases). V dropped 0 bases and J dropped 4 bases, with 21 bases sitting between them. Germline lookup yields CDR1 LGHNA and CDR2 YSLEER. This CDR3 is 18 amino acids long. CDR3 in DNA: TGCGCCAGCAGCCAAGATTTATGGTCGGCAGGGGTAACCACTGAAGCTTTCTTT. Translated: CASSQDLWSAGVTTEAFF.

This clonotype was observed a few times. V gene TRBV6-1 combines with J gene TRBJ2-5, with 7 positions matching TRBD2. The DNA matches TRBJ2-7 better at its end, which makes the J call doubtful. This CDR3 is built from 11 residues. Germline CDR1 MNHNS, CDR2 SASEGT. As DNA, the CDR3 is TGTGCCGGGGGGGGAGGGTCCGAGCAGTACTTC. Translating gives CAGGGGSEQYF.

This chain connects TRBV18 to TRBJ1-6; D is undetermined. With 4 bases removed from V and 9 bases from J, the gap between germline ends came to 10 bases. This CDR3 region has 13 residues. Germline-derived CDR1 and CDR2 are KGHSH and LQKENI. This CDR3 reads CASSLNFGSPLHF. CDR3 DNA: TGTGCCAGCTCACTAAATTTCGGTTCACCCCTCCACTTT.

This chain uses TRBV4-1 with TRBJ2-7; 11 nucleotides align to TRBD1. With 3 bases clipped from V and 3 bases from J, the junction kept 7 bases outside the gene matches. The length of the CDR3 is 16 residues. From germline, CDR1 is MGHRA and CDR2 YSYEKL. The CDR3 DNA reads as TGCGCCAGCAGCCAGGAAACCGGGACAGGGGGCTACGAGCAGTACTTC. It encodes CASSQETGTGGYEQYF.

This clonotype was picked up a small number of times. At one end the junction does not follow the germline gene, possibly because of a read error. The chain employs TRBV11-2 and TRBJ2-1; D is possibly TRBD2 (5 bases). Germline V CDR1 and CDR2: SGHAT, FQNNGV. This CDR3 has 15 amino acids. The CDR3 sequence is CASSLPPASSNEQLF. The CDR3 DNA is TGTGCCAGCAGCTTACCCCCGGCTAGCTCCAATGAGCAGCTCTTC.

This clonotype came up a few times. The chain employs TRBV21-1 and TRBJ2-1; the table's D call TRBD2 went unverified against the DNA. TRBV21-1 is a listed pseudogene. CDR3 length: 15 residues. CDR3 in DNA: TGTGCCAGCAGCAACGGACCGGCAGGGAACAATGAGCAGTTCTTC. Translating it yields CASSNGPAGNNEQFF.

This clonotype was picked up a small number of times. The genes are TRBV20-1 and TRBJ2-7, with TRBD1 matching over 9 bases. Germline V gene sequence: CDR1 DFQATT, CDR2 SNEGSKA (reference sequence). V lost 6 bases to trimming and J lost 4 bases; unmatched junction nucleotides: 10. This CDR3 region has 14 residues. The CDR3 DNA reads TGCAGTGCCTTAACGACAGGGGGTCAGTACGAGCAGTACTTC. This gives the protein CSALTTGGQYEQYF.